A selection of T cell receptor beta chains follows, all from one sample in a study of beta chain features in type 1 diabetes. Clones were read by immunoSEQ multiplex PCR, and TCRdb kept only the in-frame ones, dropping some. Among roughly 700,000 clones listed, roughly an eighth were seen once. The sequencing sample was made of naive CD4+ T cells from blood. These receptor sequences come from a man aged 18 to 29 with type 1 diabetes. The CDR3 runs from the conserved cysteine through the conserved F or W. Fields, in order: D gene, J gene, V gene, clone size, CDR3 protein, CDR3 DNA. The D gene is left open where the match is weak. A row's size may be missing; if present it is once, few, many or a size class.

. | TRBJ1-6 | TRBV27 | few | CASSFSVGGLHF | TGTGCCAGCAGTTTCTCAGTTGGGGGCCTCCACTTT
TRBD2 | TRBJ2-1 | TRBV7-9 | . | CASSLRLAASFLYNEQFF | TGTGCCAGCAGCTTAAGGCTAGCGGCGTCCTTCCTCTACAATGAGCAGTTCTTC
. | TRBJ2-7 | TRBV5-1 | few | CASSDGFYEQYF | TGCGCCAGCAGTGACGGATTCTACGAGCAGTACTTC
. | TRBJ2-3 | TRBV25-1 | . | CASSELVGLPTDTQYF | TGTGCCAGCAGTGAGCTTGTCGGTCTTCCCACAGATACGCAGTATTTT
. | TRBJ1-6 | TRBV14 | few | CASSQAATVSPLHF | TGTGCCAGCAGCCAAGCAGCTACCGTTTCACCCCTCCACTTT
. | TRBJ2-1 | TRBV9 | . | CASSVDGGAQFF | TGTGCCAGCAGCGTAGATGGGGGGGCCCAGTTCTTC
TRBD1 | TRBJ1-2 | TRBV19 | . | CASRDRGYGYTF | TGTGCCAGTCGGGACAGGGGATATGGCTACACCTTC
. | TRBJ1-3 | TRBV5-1 | few | CASSLENSGNTIYF | TGCGCCAGCAGCTTGGAAAACTCTGGAAACACCATATATTTT
. | TRBJ1-6 | TRBV10-2 | few | CASRRRDLNSPLHF | TGCGCCAGTCGAAGGCGAGATCTAAATTCACCCCTCCACTTT
. | TRBJ2-3 | TRBV19 | . | CASSIRKVSSTDTQYF | TGTGCCAGTAGTATCAGGAAAGTATCTAGCACAGATACGCAGTATTTT
. | TRBJ1-5 | TRBV7-9 | few | CASSLGQYSNQPQHF | TGTGCCAGCAGCCTAGGACAGTATAGCAATCAGCCCCAGCATTTT
TRBD1 | TRBJ2-6 | TRBV15 | few | CATSPQDRVTGANVLTF | TGTGCCACCAGCCCACAGGACAGGGTGACTGGGGCCAACGTCCTGACTTTC
TRBD1 | TRBJ2-2 | TRBV2 | few | CASSDEPRDSGELFF | TGTGCCAGCAGTGACGAACCCCGGGACAGCGGGGAGCTGTTTTTT
. | TRBJ1-2 | TRBV30 | few | CAWSVYVTNYGYTF | TGTGCCTGGAGTGTTTATGTCACTAACTATGGCTACACCTTC
TRBD2 | TRBJ2-5 | TRBV5-6 | . | CASSLRREGRETQYF | TGTGCCAGCAGCTTAAGGAGGGAGGGTAGGGAGACCCAGTACTTC
. | TRBJ1-6 | TRBV21-1 | . | CASSNSQQYNSPLHF | TGTGCCAGCAGCAATTCCCAGCAGTATAATTCACCCCTCCACTTT
. | TRBJ2-3 | TRBV6-6 | . | CASTYPETDTQYF | TGTGCCAGCACCTACCCGGAAACAGATACGCAGTATTTT
. | TRBJ1-3 | TRBV25-1 | few | CASSSSGAGNTIYF | TGTGCCAGCAGTTCGTCAGGGGCTGGAAACACCATATATTTT
. | TRBJ2-1 | TRBV13 | . | CASSRGSAHSYNEQFF | TGTGCCAGCAGCCGGGGCAGCGCGCACTCCTACAATGAGCAGTTCTTC
. | TRBJ1-2 | TRBV6-5 | few | CASSPEVNYGYTF | TGTGCCAGCAGCCCCGAGGTAAACTATGGCTACACCTTC
. | TRBJ2-6 | TRBV4-3 | . | CASSQDSRAGANVLTF | TGCGCCAGCAGCCAAGATTCAAGGGCTGGGGCCAACGTCCTGACTTTC
. | TRBJ1-2 | TRBV6-1 | . | CASSELEGLGYTF | TGTGCCAGCAGTGAGTTGGAGGGGCTTGGCTACACCTTC
TRBD1 | TRBJ2-3 | TRBV6-1 | few | CASRARQGETDTQYF | TGTGCCAGCAGAGCCCGACAGGGAGAGACAGATACGCAGTATTTT
. | TRBJ1-2 | TRBV19 | . | CASSIEGPRYGYTF | TGTGCCAGTAGTATTGAAGGGCCCCGCTATGGCTACACCTTC
. | TRBJ2-7 | TRBV20-1 | . | CSASRGFEQYF | TGCAGTGCTAGCCGTGGGTTCGAGCAGTACTTC
. | TRBJ2-3 | TRBV18 | . | CASSPKEAVGTQYF | TGTGCCAGCTCCCCTAAGGAAGCCGTGGGTACGCAGTATTTT
TRBD2 | TRBJ2-1 | TRBV4-1 | . | CASSQSGVAGGPSEQFF | TGCGCCAGCAGCCAAAGTGGTGTGGCGGGGGGGCCAAGTGAGCAGTTCTTC
TRBD1 | TRBJ1-4 | TRBV15 | few | CATSRRTGDPNEKLFF | TGTGCCACCAGCAGACGAACAGGGGATCCTAATGAAAAACTGTTTTTT
. | TRBJ2-7 | TRBV30 | . | CAWTTRGRDMYEQYF | TGTGCCTGGACGACCAGGGGCAGGGATATGTACGAGCAGTACTTC
. | TRBJ2-5 | TRBV7-9 | few | CASSADREPGTQYF | TGTGCCAGCAGCGCGGACAGAGAACCTGGGACCCAGTACTTC
TRBD2 | TRBJ2-2 | TRBV7-8 | few | CASSSAGGRELFF | TGTGCCAGCAGCTCGGCGGGGGGCCGGGAGCTGTTTTTT
. | TRBJ2-3 | TRBV11-3 | . | CASSFQGSTDTQYF | TGTGCCAGCAGCTTTCAGGGCAGCACAGATACGCAGTATTTT
. | TRBJ2-1 | TRBV28 | . | CASINRNSYNEQFF | TGTGCCAGCATAAACAGAAACTCCTACAATGAGCAGTTCTTC
. | TRBJ1-5 | TRBV10-3 | . | CATTNPGGNQPQHF | TGTGCCACTACAAACCCTGGGGGCAATCAGCCCCAGCATTTT
. | TRBJ2-3 | TRBV30 | few | CAWMRGGVVDTQYF | TGTGCCTGGATGCGAGGGGGGGTGGTAGATACGCAGTATTTT
TRBD1 | TRBJ2-7 | TRBV7-9 | . | CAGGQEYEQYF | TGTGCCGGCGGACAGGAATACGAGCAGTACTTC
. | TRBJ1-1 | TRBV2 | . | CASTIQGYTEAFF | TGTGCCAGCACCATTCAGGGATACACTGAAGCTTTCTTT
. | TRBJ1-1 | TRBV5-4 | . | CASTEQGLNTEAFF | TGTGCCAGCACGGAACAGGGCTTGAACACTGAAGCTTTCTTT
TRBD1 | TRBJ1-5 | TRBV14 | . | CASSRQGGNQPQHF | TGTGCCAGTAGCCGACAGGGTGGCAATCAGCCCCAGCATTTT
. | TRBJ2-3 | TRBV10-3 | many | CAISEGSTDTQYF | TGTGCCATCAGTGAGGGCAGCACAGATACGCAGTATTTT